This entry describes one T cell receptor (beta chain). These data belong to a study of blood T cell repertoires in COVID-19. CDR1 and CDR2 from the germline V gene are SGDLS and YYNGEE. The CDR3 extends over 15 amino acids. Unmatched junction bases numbered 3, after V lost 2 bases and J lost 4 bases. TCRdb's table, derived via immunoSEQ multiplex PCR, lists solely in-frame clones and lacks some. The data show more than 45,000 clones, approximately 86% seen once. The sequenced material came from peripheral blood. The TCR comes from a human donor with active COVID-19. The donor label of this sample is uncertain. V usage is TRBV9 and J usage is TRBJ2-2, with TRBD2 matching 9 bases. This CDR3 reads CASSVLAGVTGELFF. The CDR3 region has the DNA TGTGCCAGCAGCGTCTTAGCGGGGGTCACCGGGGAGCTGTTTTTT.